This T cell receptor beta chain came from a study of T-cell reconstitution after alpha-beta-depleted transplantation in children. Study-level results: Reports say that about two months after transplant, the alpha-beta T cells came out of several hundred graft clones that had expanded.

TCRbeta library construction was performed incorporating unique molecular identifiers. TCRdb used MiXCR to reprocess the PCR reads, holding one entry per CDR3 protein. The table lists 30,000 or so distinct CDR3 sequences, around 7% of them singletons. This clonotype has at least ten counts. Its antigen is not known. The sample here was peripheral blood, taken 60 days after TCRalphabeta/CD19-depleted stem cell transplant. The receptor comes from a child under two years old who had a stem cell transplant for acute myeloid leukemia, so the T cells may come from the graft donor.

CDR3 loop: CASSYHRPTDTQYF. Written as DNA, the CDR3 is TGTGCCAGCAGCTACCATCGACCCACAGATACGCAGTATTTT. V usage is TRBV7-2 and J usage is TRBJ2-3; no firm D call. The CDR3 spans 14 residues. Trimming shortened V by 4 bases and J by 2 bases, and 10 bases separated the two germline ends. CDR1 is SGHTA and CDR2 is FQGNSA in the germline V gene.